This T cell receptor (beta chain) was captured by sequencing in a study of CD8+ T cells in alopecia areata. The study's findings and limits: While patients received tofacitinib, many expanded lesional clones remained present in scalp and blood.

As the sequencing template, cDNA was produced by extracting RNA and reverse transcribing it. The assay was immunoSEQ multiplex PCR, and TCRdb's table has in-frame clones only and misses some. The sample has about 200,000 clones, 55% to 70% seen once. Regarding treatment: oral pan-JAK inhibitor, 5-10 mg twice daily. This clone was observed a few times. Its antigen is currently unknown. The CDR3 runs 15 residues. Deletions cut 4 bases from V and 1 base from J, with 14 bases between. Per the germline V gene, CDR1 is SGHAT and CDR2 is FQDESV (reference sequence). This TCR was sampled from a human donor with alopecia areata. The chain combines TRBV11-1 with TRBJ2-7, with D uncertain. The sample consisted of CD4+ T cells sorted from blood, taken at week 24, from a patient treated with tofacitinib. The CDR3 spells CASSSWSGGSYEQYF. The CDR3 DNA sequence: TGTGCCAGCAGCTCTTGGTCGGGCGGTTCCTACGAGCAGTACTTC.